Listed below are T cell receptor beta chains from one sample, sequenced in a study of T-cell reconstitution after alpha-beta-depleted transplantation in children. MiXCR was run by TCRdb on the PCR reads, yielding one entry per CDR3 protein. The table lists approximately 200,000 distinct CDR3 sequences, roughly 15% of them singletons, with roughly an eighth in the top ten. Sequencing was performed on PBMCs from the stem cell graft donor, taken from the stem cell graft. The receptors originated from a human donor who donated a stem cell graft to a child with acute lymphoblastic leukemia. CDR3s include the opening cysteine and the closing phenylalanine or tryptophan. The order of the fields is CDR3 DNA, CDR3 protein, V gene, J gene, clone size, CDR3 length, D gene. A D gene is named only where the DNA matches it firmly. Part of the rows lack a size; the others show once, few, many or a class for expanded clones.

DNA: TGCGCCAGCAGCTCCCACAGGGTCGGGACAGATACGCAGTATTTT; CDR3: CASSSHRVGTDTQYF; V: TRBV5-1; J: TRBJ2-3; size: many; length: 15; D: NA
DNA: TGTGCCATCAGTCAGGGACTAGCGGGAGTCAATGAGCAGTTCTTC; CDR3: CAISQGLAGVNEQFF; V: TRBV10-3; J: TRBJ2-1; size: many; length: 15; D: TRBD2
DNA: TGCGCCAGCAGCACCGGGACTAGCGGGATAGTCTACGAGCAGTACTTC; CDR3: CASSTGTSGIVYEQYF; V: TRBV5-1; J: TRBJ2-7; size: NA; length: 16; D: TRBD2
DNA: TGTGCCAGCAGCTTGATCGGGTTCAATGAGCAGTTCTTC; CDR3: CASSLIGFNEQFF; V: TRBV7-9; J: TRBJ2-1; size: many; length: 13; D: NA
DNA: TGTGCCAGCAGTTTTGCGGACGGGGGGTCACAAGGGACCCAGTACTTC; CDR3: CASSFADGGSQGTQYF; V: TRBV7-9; J: TRBJ2-5; size: NA; length: 16; D: TRBD2
DNA: TGTGCCAGCAGTTACTCGGGGGGGCGGGGCCGTAGGAACGAGCAGTACTTC; CDR3: CASSYSGGRGRRNEQYF; V: TRBV6-5; J: TRBJ2-7; size: few; length: 17; D: NA
DNA: TGCAGTGCTGGAGCAGGGACTGACGCTGGCTACACCTTC; CDR3: CSAGAGTDAGYTF; V: TRBV20-1; J: TRBJ1-2; size: many; length: 13; D: NA
DNA: TGTGCCACACGGGGCGGGAGCTCCTACAATGAGCAGTTCTTC; CDR3: CATRGGSSYNEQFF; V: TRBV12-3/TRBV12-4; J: TRBJ2-1; size: few; length: 14; D: TRBD2
DNA: TGTGCCAGCAGGGAGACGGGGGGTGGGAAAAACACCTTC; CDR3: CASRETGGGKNTF; V: TRBV6-1; J: TRBJ1-2; size: NA; length: 13; D: NA
DNA: TGTGCCTGGAGCCGTACGACAGGACTACATGAAAAACTGTTTTTT; CDR3: CAWSRTTGLHEKLFF; V: TRBV30; J: TRBJ1-4; size: few; length: 15; D: NA
DNA: TGCGCCAGCAGCTTGGGAGGGGGTCGCCAAGAGACCCAGTACTTC; CDR3: CASSLGGGRQETQYF; V: TRBV5-1; J: TRBJ2-5; size: many; length: 15; D: NA
DNA: TGCGCCAGCAGCCCGGGACTAGCGGGCCGTATCTACAATGAGCAGTTCTTC; CDR3: CASSPGLAGRIYNEQFF; V: TRBV4-1; J: TRBJ2-1; size: few; length: 17; D: TRBD2
DNA: TGTGCCAGCGGAGCTGGAGGAGGGGGGGATGAAAAACTGTTTTTT; CDR3: CASGAGGGGDEKLFF; V: TRBV4-2; J: TRBJ1-4; size: NA; length: 15; D: NA
DNA: TGCAGTGCTAGAGGAACAGGGGGGGACACCGGGGAGCTGTTTTTT; CDR3: CSARGTGGDTGELFF; V: TRBV20-1; J: TRBJ2-2; size: many; length: 15; D: NA
DNA: TGTGCCAGCAGCCTGCTACGGACGGGAGAGACCCAGTACTTC; CDR3: CASSLLRTGETQYF; V: TRBV7-8; J: TRBJ2-5; size: many; length: 14; D: NA
DNA: TGTGCCAGGGGCCCCGGACTCCTGGGAGCTTCTGGCTACGAGCAGTACTTC; CDR3: CARGPGLLGASGYEQYF; V: TRBV5-5; J: TRBJ2-7; size: NA; length: 17; D: NA
DNA: TGCGCCAGCAAGTCTAGCCTTGTTTTCCATGAGCAGTTCTTC; CDR3: CASKSSLVFHEQFF; V: TRBV5-1; J: TRBJ2-1; size: NA; length: 14; D: NA
DNA: TGTGCCAGCAGCTTCACTCCGGGACAGGTTTGGGATGAGCAGTTCTTC; CDR3: CASSFTPGQVWDEQFF; V: TRBV7-9; J: TRBJ2-1; size: many; length: 16; D: TRBD1
DNA: TGTGCCAGCAGCTCTCGTCGTGGCGGGAGCTCCTACAATGAGCAGTTCTTC; CDR3: CASSSRRGGSSYNEQFF; V: TRBV7-8; J: TRBJ2-1; size: many; length: 17; D: TRBD2
DNA: TGTGCCAGCAGCATAGACCAAGAGACCCAGTACTTC; CDR3: CASSIDQETQYF; V: TRBV5-4; J: TRBJ2-5; size: many; length: 12; D: NA
DNA: TGTGCCAGCAGCTTAGCAGGAGACCACAACGTCCTGACTTTC; CDR3: CASSLAGDHNVLTF; V: TRBV7-9; J: TRBJ2-6; size: many; length: 14; D: NA
DNA: TGTGCCTGGAGTAAAGTATTGGTCACTGGCTACACCTTC; CDR3: CAWSKVLVTGYTF; V: TRBV30; J: TRBJ1-2; size: many; length: 13; D: NA
DNA: TGCGCCAGCAGCCTCATGGGACTAGCGGGAGAGCTAGCCAAAAACATTCAGTACTTC; CDR3: CASSLMGLAGELAKNIQYF; V: TRBV5-1; J: TRBJ2-4; size: few; length: 19; D: TRBD2
DNA: TGTGCCATCAGTGAGGTAGCGGGAGGTCCCTACGAGCAGTACTTC; CDR3: CAISEVAGGPYEQYF; V: TRBV10-3; J: TRBJ2-7; size: few; length: 15; D: TRBD2
DNA: TGCAGCGCTAATCAGGAGCAGTTCTTC; CDR3: CSANQEQFF; V: TRBV20-1; J: TRBJ2-1; size: many; length: 9; D: NA
DNA: TGCGCCAGCAGCTTGGCACTAGCTCTCGGTGAGCAGTTCTTC; CDR3: CASSLALALGEQFF; V: TRBV5-1; J: TRBJ2-1; size: many; length: 14; D: NA
DNA: TGTGCCATCAGTGACAGGGCGGATAATGAAAAACTGTTTTTT; CDR3: CAISDRADNEKLFF; V: TRBV10-3; J: TRBJ1-4; size: many; length: 14; D: NA
DNA: TGCAGTGCGGAGGGGCTTAGCTCCTACAATGAGCAGTTCTTC; CDR3: CSAEGLSSYNEQFF; V: TRBV20-1; J: TRBJ2-1; size: NA; length: 14; D: NA
DNA: TGCAGTGCTAGAGATCGGGCAGGCCTTATGCAGTTCTTC; CDR3: CSARDRAGLMQFF; V: TRBV20-1; J: TRBJ2-1; size: NA; length: 13; D: NA
DNA: TGTGCCAGCAGCTTACCAGAAGCGGAGACCCAGTACTTC; CDR3: CASSLPEAETQYF; V: TRBV11-3; J: TRBJ2-5; size: many; length: 13; D: NA
DNA: TGTGCCAGCAGCTTAATAGCGGGACAACTCACCGGGGAGCTGTTTTTT; CDR3: CASSLIAGQLTGELFF; V: TRBV7-2; J: TRBJ2-2; size: many; length: 16; D: TRBD2
DNA: TGCGCCAGCAGCCAACGAGCCGGAATCCAAGAGACCCAGTACTTC; CDR3: CASSQRAGIQETQYF; V: TRBV4-1; J: TRBJ2-5; size: many; length: 15; D: NA
DNA: TGCAGTGCTCCAAGACAGGGTTGGAACACTGAAGCTTTCTTT; CDR3: CSAPRQGWNTEAFF; V: TRBV20-1; J: TRBJ1-1; size: NA; length: 14; D: TRBD1
DNA: TGTGCCAGTAGTGCCAAGTGGGAGACAAATGGCTACACCTTC; CDR3: CASSAKWETNGYTF; V: TRBV19; J: TRBJ1-2; size: few; length: 14; D: NA
DNA: TGCGCCAGCAGCCCCAGCGGGAGGGGAGAGCGCTACGAGCAGTACTTC; CDR3: CASSPSGRGERYEQYF; V: TRBV5-1; J: TRBJ2-7; size: NA; length: 16; D: TRBD2
DNA: TGCGCCACCAGTGACAGACTCCAAGAGACCCAGTACTTC; CDR3: CATSDRLQETQYF; V: TRBV5-1; J: TRBJ2-5; size: many; length: 13; D: NA
DNA: TGCAGTGCTAGAATACCTAGCGGCTACGAGCAGTACTTC; CDR3: CSARIPSGYEQYF; V: TRBV20-1; J: TRBJ2-7; size: NA; length: 13; D: TRBD2
DNA: TGTGCCAGCAGCTCAGGGTGGGGAAGTACCGGGGAGCTGTTTTTT; CDR3: CASSSGWGSTGELFF; V: TRBV5-5; J: TRBJ2-2; size: many; length: 15; D: NA
DNA: TGTGCCACCAGTGATTCCGAAAACACTGAAGCTTTCTTT; CDR3: CATSDSENTEAFF; V: TRBV24-1; J: TRBJ1-1; size: NA; length: 13; D: NA
DNA: TGCAGCGTTGGGGATGAAAAACTGTTTTTT; CDR3: CSVGDEKLFF; V: TRBV29-1; J: TRBJ1-4; size: many; length: 10; D: NA
DNA: TGTGCCATCAGTGATCCGACAGGGGGTTCCTATAGCAATCAGCCCCAGCATTTT; CDR3: CAISDPTGGSYSNQPQHF; V: TRBV10-3; J: TRBJ1-5; size: many; length: 18; D: TRBD1
DNA: TGTGCCAGCAGTCCAGGGTCGCGCACCGGGGAGCTGTTTTTT; CDR3: CASSPGSRTGELFF; V: TRBV12-3/TRBV12-4; J: TRBJ2-2; size: many; length: 14; D: NA
DNA: TGCAGCGTTGAAGATAATGACCGATATGGCTACACCTTC; CDR3: CSVEDNDRYGYTF; V: TRBV29-1; J: TRBJ1-2; size: many; length: 13; D: NA
DNA: TGTGCCAGCAGCCAATCTAGCGGGAGAGTCTACGAGCAGTACTTC; CDR3: CASSQSSGRVYEQYF; V: TRBV3-1; J: TRBJ2-7; size: many; length: 15; D: TRBD2
DNA: TGCGCCAGCAGTCAGGAACGTGTGGATGCGCTAAGCTCCTACGAGCAGTACTTC; CDR3: CASSQERVDALSSYEQYF; V: TRBV23-1; J: TRBJ2-7; size: many; length: 18; D: NA